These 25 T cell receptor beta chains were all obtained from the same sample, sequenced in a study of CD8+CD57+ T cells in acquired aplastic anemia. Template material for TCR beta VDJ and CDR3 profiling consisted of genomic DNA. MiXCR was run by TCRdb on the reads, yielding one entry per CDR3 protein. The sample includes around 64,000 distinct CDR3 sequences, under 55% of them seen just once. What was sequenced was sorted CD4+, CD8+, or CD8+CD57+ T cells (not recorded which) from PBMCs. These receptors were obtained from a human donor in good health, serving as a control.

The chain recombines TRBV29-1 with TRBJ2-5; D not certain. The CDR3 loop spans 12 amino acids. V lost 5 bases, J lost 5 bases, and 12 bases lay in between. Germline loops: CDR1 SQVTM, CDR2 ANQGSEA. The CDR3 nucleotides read TGCAGCGTTACTTGGGCGGAGGAGACCCAGTACTTC. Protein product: CSVTWAEETQYF.

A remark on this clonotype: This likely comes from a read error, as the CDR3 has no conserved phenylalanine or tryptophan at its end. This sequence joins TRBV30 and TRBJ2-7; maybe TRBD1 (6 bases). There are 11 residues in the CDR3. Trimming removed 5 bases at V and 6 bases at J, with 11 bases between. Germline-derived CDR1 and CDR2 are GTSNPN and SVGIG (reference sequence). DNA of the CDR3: TGTGCCTGGGGGGGCGGCTGCGAGCAGTACCTC. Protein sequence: CAWGGGCEQYL.

CDR3 nucleotides: TGTGCCAGCGTCAGGGGGGCCAATCAGCCCCAGCATTTT. Protein product: CASVRGANQPQHF. The chain carries TRBV2 and TRBJ1-5; 7 bases match TRBD1. Germline lookup yields CDR1 SNHLY and CDR2 FYNNEI. CDR3 size: 13 residues. Losses at the gene ends were 8 bases for V and 3 bases for J; bases not matched to a gene: 4. The full variable domain, in which reference TRBV2 and TRBJ1-5 provide the parts outside the CDR3, is EPEVTQTPSHQVTQMGQEVILRCVPISNHLYFYWYRQILGQKVEFLVSFYNNEISEKSEIFDDQFSVERPDGSNFTLKIRSTKLEDSAMYFCASVRGANQPQHFGDGTRLSIL.

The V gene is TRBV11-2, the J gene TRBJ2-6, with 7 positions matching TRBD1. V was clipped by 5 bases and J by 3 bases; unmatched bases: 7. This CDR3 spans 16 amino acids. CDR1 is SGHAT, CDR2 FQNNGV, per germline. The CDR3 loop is CASSEGAGDGANVLTF. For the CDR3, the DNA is TGTGCCAGCAGCGAGGGGGCCGGGGATGGGGCCAACGTCCTGACTTTC.

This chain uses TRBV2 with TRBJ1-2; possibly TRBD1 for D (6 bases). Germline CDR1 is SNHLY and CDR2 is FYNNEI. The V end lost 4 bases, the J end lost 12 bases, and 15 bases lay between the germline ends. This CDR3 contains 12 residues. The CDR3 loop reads CASSAQGSGNTF. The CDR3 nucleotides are TGTGCCAGCAGTGCACAGGGTTCTGGAAACACCTTC.

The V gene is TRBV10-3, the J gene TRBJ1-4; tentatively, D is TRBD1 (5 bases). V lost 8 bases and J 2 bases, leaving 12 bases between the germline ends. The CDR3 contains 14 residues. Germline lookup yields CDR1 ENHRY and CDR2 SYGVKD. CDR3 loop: CAIRAGGTNEKLFF. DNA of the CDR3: TGTGCCATCCGGGCCGGGGGGACTAATGAAAAACTGTTTTTT.

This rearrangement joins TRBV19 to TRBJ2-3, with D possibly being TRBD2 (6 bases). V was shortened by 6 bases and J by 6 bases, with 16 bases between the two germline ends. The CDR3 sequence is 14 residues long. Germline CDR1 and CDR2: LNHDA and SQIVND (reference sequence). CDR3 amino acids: CASSPGGIRDTQYF. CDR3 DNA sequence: TGTGCCAGTAGCCCCGGGGGTATTCGGGATACGCAGTATTTT.

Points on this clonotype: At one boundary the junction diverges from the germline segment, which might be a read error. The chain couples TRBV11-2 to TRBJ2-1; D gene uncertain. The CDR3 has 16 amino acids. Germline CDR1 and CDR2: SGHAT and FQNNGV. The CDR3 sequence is CASSLPPGGYSNGQFF. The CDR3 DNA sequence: TGTGCCAGCAGCTTGCCTCCAGGTGGATACTCCAATGGGCAGTTCTTT.

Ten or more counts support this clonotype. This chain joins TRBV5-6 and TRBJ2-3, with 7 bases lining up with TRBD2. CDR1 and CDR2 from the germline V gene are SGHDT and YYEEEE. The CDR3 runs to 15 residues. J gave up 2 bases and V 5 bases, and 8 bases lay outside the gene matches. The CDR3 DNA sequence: TGTGCCAGCAGATGGGCCGGGGGGATCACAGATACGCAGTATTTT. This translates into CASRWAGGITDTQYF.

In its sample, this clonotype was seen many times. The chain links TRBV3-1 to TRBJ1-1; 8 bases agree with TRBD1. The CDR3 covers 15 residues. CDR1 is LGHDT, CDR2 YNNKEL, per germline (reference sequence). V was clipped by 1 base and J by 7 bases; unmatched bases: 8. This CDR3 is CASSQVRQGINEAFF. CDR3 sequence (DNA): TGTGCCAGCAGCCAAGTCCGACAGGGGATAAATGAAGCTTTCTTT.

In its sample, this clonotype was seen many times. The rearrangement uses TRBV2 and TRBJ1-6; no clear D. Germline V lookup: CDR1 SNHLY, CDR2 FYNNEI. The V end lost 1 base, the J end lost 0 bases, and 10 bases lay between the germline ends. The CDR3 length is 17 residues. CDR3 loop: CASSEVWDSSYNSPLHF. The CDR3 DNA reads TGTGCCAGCAGTGAAGTTTGGGATAGCTCCTATAATTCACCCCTCCACTTT.

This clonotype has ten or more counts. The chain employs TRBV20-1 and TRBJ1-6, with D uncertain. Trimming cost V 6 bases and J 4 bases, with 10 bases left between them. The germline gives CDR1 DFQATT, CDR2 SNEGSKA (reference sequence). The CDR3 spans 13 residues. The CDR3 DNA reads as TGCAGTGCCATAGGTCCTTATAATTCACCCCTCCACTTT. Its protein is CSAIGPYNSPLHF.

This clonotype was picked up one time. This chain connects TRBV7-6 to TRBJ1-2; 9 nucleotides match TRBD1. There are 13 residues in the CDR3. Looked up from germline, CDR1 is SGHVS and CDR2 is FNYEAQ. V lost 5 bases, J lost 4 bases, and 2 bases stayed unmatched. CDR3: CASSTGGGYGYTF. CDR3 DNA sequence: TGTGCCAGCAGCACAGGGGGCGGCTATGGCTACACCTTC.

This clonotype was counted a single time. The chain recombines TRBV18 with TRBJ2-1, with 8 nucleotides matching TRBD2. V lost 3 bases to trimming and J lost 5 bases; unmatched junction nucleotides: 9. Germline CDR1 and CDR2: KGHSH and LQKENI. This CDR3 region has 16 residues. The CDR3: CASSPRLAPTDNEQFF. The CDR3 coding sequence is TGTGCCAGCTCACCGAGACTAGCGCCGACCGACAATGAGCAGTTCTTC.

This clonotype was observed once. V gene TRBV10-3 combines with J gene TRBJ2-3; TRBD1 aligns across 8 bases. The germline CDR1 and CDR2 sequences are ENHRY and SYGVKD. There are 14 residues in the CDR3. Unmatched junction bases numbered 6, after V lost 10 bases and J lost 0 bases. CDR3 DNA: TGTGCCACCGGGACAGGTTTAAGCACAGATACGCAGTATTTT. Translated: CATGTGLSTDTQYF.

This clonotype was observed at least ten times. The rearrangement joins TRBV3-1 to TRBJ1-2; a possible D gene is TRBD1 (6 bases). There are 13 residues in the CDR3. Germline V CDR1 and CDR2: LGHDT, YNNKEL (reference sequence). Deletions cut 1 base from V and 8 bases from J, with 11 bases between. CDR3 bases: TGTGCCAGCAGCCAAGTTGCCAGGGGAGGCTACACCTTC. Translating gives CASSQVARGGYTF.

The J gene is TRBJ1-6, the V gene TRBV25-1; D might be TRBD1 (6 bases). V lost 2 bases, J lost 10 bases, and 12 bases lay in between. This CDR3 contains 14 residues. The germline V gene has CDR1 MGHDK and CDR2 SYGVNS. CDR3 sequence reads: CASSEVSGESPLHF. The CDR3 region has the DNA TGTGCCAGCAGTGAAGTGTCAGGGGAATCACCCCTCCACTTT.

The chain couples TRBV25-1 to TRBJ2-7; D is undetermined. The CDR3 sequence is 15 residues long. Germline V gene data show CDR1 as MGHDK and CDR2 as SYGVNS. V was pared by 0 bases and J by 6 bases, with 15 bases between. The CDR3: CASSEYQRARREQYF. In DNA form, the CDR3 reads TGTGCCAGCAGTGAATATCAAAGGGCGAGACGCGAGCAGTACTTC.

DNA for the CDR3: TGTGCCAGCAGCTCCCGGGACAGGGGACCCTACGAGCAGTACTTC. The encoded protein is CASSSRDRGPYEQYF. The chain has TRBV5-6 and TRBJ2-7; the match to TRBD1 covers 10 bases. With V trimmed by 3 bases and J by 2 bases, 5 bases remained unmatched. CDR3 size: 15 residues. Per the germline V gene, CDR1 is SGHDT and CDR2 is YYEEEE.

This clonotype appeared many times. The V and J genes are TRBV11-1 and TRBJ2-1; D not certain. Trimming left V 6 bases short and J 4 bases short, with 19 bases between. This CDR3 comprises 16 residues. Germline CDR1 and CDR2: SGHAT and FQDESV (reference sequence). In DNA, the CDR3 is TGTGCCAGCAGTAGGGTGGGAACAGCCGATTACAATGAGCAGTTCTTC. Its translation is CASSRVGTADYNEQFF.

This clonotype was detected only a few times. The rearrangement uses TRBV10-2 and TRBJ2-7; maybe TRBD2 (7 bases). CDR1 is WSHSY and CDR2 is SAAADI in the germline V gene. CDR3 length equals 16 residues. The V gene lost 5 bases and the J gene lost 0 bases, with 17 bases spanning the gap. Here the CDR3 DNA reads TGCGCCAGCAGTAGAGGAGGACTAGGGGGCTCCTACGAGCAGTACTTC. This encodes CASSRGGLGGSYEQYF.

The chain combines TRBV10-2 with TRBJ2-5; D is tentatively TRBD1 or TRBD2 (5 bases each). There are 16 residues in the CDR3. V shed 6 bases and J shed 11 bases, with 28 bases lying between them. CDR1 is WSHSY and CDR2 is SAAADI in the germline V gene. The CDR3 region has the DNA TGCGCCAGCAGGGGGGTGCTTGGCGGTTACACAGATACGCAGTACTTC. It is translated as CASRGVLGGYTDTQYF.

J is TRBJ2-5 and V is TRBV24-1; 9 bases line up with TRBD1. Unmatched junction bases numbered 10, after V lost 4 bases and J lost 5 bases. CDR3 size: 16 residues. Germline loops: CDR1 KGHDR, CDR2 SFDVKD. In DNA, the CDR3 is TGTGCCACCAGTGAGGGGGGACAGGGACCTTGGGAGACCCAGTACTTC. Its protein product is CATSEGGQGPWETQYF.

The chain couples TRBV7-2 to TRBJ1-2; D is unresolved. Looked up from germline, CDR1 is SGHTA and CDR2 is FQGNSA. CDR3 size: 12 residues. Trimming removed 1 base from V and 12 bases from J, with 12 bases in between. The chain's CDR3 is CASSLDGGYHTF. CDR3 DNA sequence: TGTGCCAGCAGCTTAGACGGCGGGTACCACACCTTC.

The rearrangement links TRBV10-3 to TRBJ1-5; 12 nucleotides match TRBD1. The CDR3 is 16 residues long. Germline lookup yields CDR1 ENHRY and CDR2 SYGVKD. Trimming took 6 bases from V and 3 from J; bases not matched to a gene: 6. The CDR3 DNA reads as TGTGCCATCAGACTGGGACAGGGGGCCCACAATCAGCCCCAGCATTTT. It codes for CAIRLGQGAHNQPQHF.